This T cell receptor (beta chain) was sequenced in a study of metastatic and nonmetastatic thyroid tumors. Ahead of thyroid surgery, no patient had received treatment of any kind. TCRdb re-called the PCR reads via MiXCR. Of tens of thousands of clones in the sample, around 13% were seen once. The germline gives CDR1 SGHRS, CDR2 YFSETQ. V dropped 3 bases and J dropped 0 bases, with 6 bases sitting between them. The CDR3 has 14 amino acids. Sequencing was carried out using tumor tissue. The clonotype was recovered from a female donor with papillary thyroid cancer or a benign thyroid nodule (not recorded which). Some clones in this sample may be carry-over from other donors' samples. The gene calls are TRBV5-1 and TRBJ2-2; D gene ambiguous. The CDR3 region has the DNA TGCGCCAGCAGCTCAAATGCGAACACCGGGGAGCTGTTTTTT. Its translation: CASSSNANTGELFF.